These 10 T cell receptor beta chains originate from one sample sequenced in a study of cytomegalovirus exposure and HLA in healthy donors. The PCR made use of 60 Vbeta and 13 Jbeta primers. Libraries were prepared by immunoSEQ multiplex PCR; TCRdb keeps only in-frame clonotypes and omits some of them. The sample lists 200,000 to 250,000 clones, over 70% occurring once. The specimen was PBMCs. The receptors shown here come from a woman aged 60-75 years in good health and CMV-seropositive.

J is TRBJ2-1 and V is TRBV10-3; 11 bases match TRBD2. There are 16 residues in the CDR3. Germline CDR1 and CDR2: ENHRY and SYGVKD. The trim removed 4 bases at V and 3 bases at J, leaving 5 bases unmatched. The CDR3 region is CAISARLAGIYNEQFF. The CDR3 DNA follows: TGTGCCATCAGTGCGCGACTAGCGGGGATCTACAATGAGCAGTTCTTC.

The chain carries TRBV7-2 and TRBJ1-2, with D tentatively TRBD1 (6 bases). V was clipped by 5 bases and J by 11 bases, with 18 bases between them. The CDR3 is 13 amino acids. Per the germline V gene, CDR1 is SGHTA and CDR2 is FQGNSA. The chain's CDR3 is CASSLGRQDRYTF. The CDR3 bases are TGTGCCAGCAGCCTCGGTCGACAGGATCGATACACCTTC.

CDR3 DNA: TGTGCCATCAGTGAGGGTCTGGCTAGCGGGAGGTCTGATGAGCAGTTCTTC. Protein sequence: CAISEGLASGRSDEQFF. The V and J genes are TRBV10-3 and TRBJ2-1, with 11 bases identical to TRBD2. The CDR3 loop spans 17 amino acids. V lost 2 bases and J lost 8; bases outside the gene matches: 11. Germline V gene lookup returns CDR1 ENHRY and CDR2 SYGVKD.

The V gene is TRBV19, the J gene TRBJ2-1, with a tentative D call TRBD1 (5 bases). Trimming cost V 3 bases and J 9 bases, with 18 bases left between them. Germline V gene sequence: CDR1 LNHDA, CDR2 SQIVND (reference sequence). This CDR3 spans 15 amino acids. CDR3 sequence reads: CASSMAVTDAGEQFF. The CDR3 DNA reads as TGTGCCAGTAGTATGGCAGTGACAGATGCTGGTGAGCAGTTCTTC. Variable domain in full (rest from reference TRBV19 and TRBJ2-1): DGGITQSPKYLFRKEGQNVTLSCEQNLNHDAMYWYRQDPGQGLRLIYYSQIVNDFQKGDIAEGYSVSREKKESFPLTVTSAQKNPTAFYLCASSMAVTDAGEQFFGPGTRLTVL.

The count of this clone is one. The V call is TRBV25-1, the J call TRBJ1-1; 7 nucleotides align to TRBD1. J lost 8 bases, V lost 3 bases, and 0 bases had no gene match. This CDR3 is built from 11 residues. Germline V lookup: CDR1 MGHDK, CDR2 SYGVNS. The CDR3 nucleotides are TGTGCCAGCAGTGAGGGACAGGAAGCTTTCTTT. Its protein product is CASSEGQEAFF. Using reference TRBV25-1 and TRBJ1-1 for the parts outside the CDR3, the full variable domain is EADIYQTPRYLVIGTGKKITLECSQTMGHDKMYWYQQDPGMELHLIHYSYGVNSTEKGDLSSESTVSRIRTEHFPLTLESARPSHTSQYLCASSEGQEAFFGQGTRLTVV.

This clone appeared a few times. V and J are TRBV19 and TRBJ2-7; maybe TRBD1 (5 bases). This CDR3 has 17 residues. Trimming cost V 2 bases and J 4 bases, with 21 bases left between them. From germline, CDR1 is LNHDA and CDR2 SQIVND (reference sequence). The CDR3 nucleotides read TGTGCCAGTAGTATAAGGGGCTACACGATAAACTCATACGAGCAGTACTTC. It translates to CASSIRGYTINSYEQYF.

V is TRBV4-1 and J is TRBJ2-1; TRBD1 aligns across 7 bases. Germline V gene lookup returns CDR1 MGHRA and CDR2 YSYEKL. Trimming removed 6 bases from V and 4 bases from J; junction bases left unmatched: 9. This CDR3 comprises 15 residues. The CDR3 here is CASRGGTPGYNEQFF. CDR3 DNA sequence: TGCGCCAGCAGAGGGGGCACCCCCGGATACAATGAGCAGTTCTTC.

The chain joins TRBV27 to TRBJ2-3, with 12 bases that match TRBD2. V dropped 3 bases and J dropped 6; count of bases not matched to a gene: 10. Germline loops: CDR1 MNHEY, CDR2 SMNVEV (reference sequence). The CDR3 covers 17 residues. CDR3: CASSLTPGLAGPDTQYF. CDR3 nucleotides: TGTGCCAGCAGTTTGACACCGGGACTAGCGGGTCCCGATACGCAGTATTTT.

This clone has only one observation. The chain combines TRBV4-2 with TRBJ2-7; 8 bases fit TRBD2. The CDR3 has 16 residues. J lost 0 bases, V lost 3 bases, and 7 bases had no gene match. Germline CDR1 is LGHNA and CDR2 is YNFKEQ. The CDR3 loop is CASSQAGTRPSYEQYF. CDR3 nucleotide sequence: TGTGCCAGCAGCCAGGCCGGGACTAGGCCCTCCTACGAGCAGTACTTC.

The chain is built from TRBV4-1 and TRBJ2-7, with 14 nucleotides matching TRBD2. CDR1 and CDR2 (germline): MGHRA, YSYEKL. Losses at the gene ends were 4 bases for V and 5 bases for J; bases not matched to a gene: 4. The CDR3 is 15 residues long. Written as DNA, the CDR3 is TGCGCCAGCAGCCGAGGACTAGCGGGAGGCCACGAGCAGTACTTC. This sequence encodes CASSRGLAGGHEQYF.